This T cell receptor (beta chain) was profiled in a study of blood T cell repertoires in COVID-19. Overall study context: Samples came from the United States, Italy and Spain, spanning acute and convalescent COVID-19. PBMCs, B-cell-depleted T cells, or T cells provided the cDNA or gDNA that made up the material.

Germline CDR1 is SNHLY and CDR2 is FYNNEI. The germline V and J ends were trimmed by 3 bases and 2 bases, with 9 bases remaining between them. This CDR3 comprises 14 residues. Original handling: Amplification from reference gene primers served as the basis for estimated nucleated cell counts. Assay used: immunoSEQ multiplex PCR; TCRdb lists only in-frame clones, some missing. D and trimming were read from the DNA, whereas the V and J calls and clone size are those reported in that table. The table records about 190,000 clones, 90% of them present only once. The rearrangement joins TRBV2 to TRBJ2-3; D unclear. The sample taken for sequencing was peripheral blood. This sequence was found in a man between 45 and 60 years old with acute or convalescent COVID-19. The CDR3 loop reads CASSESINTDTQYF. CDR3 sequence (DNA): TGTGCCAGCAGTGAGTCTATAAACACAGATACGCAGTATTTT.